The present TCR beta chain was sequenced within a study of regulatory T cells in long-lasting Graves disease. Study context: Antithyroid drug use was under 3 months in newly diagnosed Graves' patients.

With iRepertoire HTBI primers and Arm-PCR of CDR3 regions, TCR beta libraries were built. Each CDR3 protein is one row after TCRdb ran MiXCR on the multiplex PCR reads. This sample has approximately 210,000 distinct CDR3 sequences, with about a sixth found just once. General study results and limits: Segments TRBV28, TRBJ1-2 and TRBJ2-5 showed preferential usage in persistent disease. Persistent patients shared more public clonotypes (around 2,500) than newly diagnosed patients (approximately 1,000).

This clonotype was seen ten or more times. Its target is not known. The CDR3 is made up of 14 amino acids. V lost 6 bases, J lost 2 bases, and 4 bases stayed unmatched. Germline assignment: CDR1 MNHNS and CDR2 SASEGT. Sample time point: newly diagnosed GD, antithyroid drugs for less than 3 months. RNA from PBMCs was the source of the TCR library. A volume of about 9.9 milliliters of peripheral blood was collected in EDTA tubes. The sequences come from peripheral blood mononuclear cells (PBMCs), collected at new diagnosis, from a patient treated with antithyroid drugs. The receptor's source is a female donor with Graves disease. The chain is built from TRBV6-1 and TRBJ2-7; 10 positions match TRBD2. The CDR3 sequence: CASRGTSETYEQYF. Written as DNA, the CDR3 is TGTGCCAGCAGGGGGACTAGCGAAACCTACGAGCAGTACTTC.